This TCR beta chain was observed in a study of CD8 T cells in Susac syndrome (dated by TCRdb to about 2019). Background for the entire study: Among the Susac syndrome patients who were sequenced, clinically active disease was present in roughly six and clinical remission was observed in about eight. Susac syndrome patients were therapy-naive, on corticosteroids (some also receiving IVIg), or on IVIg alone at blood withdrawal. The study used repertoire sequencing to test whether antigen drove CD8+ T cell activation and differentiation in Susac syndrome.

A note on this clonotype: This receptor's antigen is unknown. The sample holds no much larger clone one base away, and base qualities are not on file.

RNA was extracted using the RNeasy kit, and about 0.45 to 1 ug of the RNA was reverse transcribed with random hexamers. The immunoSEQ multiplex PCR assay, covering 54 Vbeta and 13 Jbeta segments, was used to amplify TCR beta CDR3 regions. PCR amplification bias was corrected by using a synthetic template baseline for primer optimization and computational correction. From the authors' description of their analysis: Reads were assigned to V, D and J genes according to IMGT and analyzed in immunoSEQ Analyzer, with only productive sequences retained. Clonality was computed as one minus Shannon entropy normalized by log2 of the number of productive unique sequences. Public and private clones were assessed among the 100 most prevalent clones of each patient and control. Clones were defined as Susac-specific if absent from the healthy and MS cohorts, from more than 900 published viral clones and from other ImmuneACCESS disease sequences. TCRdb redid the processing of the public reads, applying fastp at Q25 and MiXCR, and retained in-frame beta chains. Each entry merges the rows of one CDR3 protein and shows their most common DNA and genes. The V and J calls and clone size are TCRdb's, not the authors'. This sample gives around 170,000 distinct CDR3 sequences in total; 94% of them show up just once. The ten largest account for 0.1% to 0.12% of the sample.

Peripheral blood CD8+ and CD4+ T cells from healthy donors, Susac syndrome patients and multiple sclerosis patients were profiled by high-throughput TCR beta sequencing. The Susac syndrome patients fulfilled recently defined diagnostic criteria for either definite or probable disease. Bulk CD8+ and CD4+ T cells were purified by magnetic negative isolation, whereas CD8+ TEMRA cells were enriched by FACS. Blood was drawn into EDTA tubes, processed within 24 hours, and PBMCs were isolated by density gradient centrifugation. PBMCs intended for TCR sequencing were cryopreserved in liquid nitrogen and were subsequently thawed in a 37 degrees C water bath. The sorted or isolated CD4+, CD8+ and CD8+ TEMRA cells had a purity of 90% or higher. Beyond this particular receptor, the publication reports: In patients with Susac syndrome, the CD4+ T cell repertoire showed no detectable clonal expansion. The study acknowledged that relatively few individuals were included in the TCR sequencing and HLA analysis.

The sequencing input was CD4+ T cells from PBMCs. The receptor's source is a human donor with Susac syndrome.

The CDR3 protein: CASSAKSRADTEAFF. At the DNA level, the sequence is TGTGCCAGCAGCGCCAAGAGCCGGGCGGACACTGAAGCTTTCTTT. This chain is built from TRBV7-8 and TRBJ1-1; the D gene assignment is ambiguous. The CDR3 sequence holds 15 residues, the cysteine and phenylalanine included. Just CDR3 DNA is preserved here, 45 bases in frame from base 1. Via the germline V gene, CDR1 is SGHVS and CDR2 FQNEAQ. Trimming takes 5 bases from V and 3 bases from J, and the germline ends sit 16 bases apart.